The source of this T cell receptor beta chain is a study of T cells after yellow fever vaccination. A universal primer site and UMIs were added as TCR cDNA was made by 5'RACE template switching. Using its own MiXCR run on the 5' RACE reads, TCRdb lists one record per CDR3 protein. The repertoire holds about 630,000 distinct CDR3 sequences, 10% to 15% seen once, with approximately 15% in the top ten. For this clonotype: The antigen remains undetermined.

The study's findings and limits: Weaker overall was a secondary response that nonetheless peaked faster, on day 5 versus 15.

The sequence was obtained from a man aged 30 to 39 who received the YFV17D yellow fever vaccine. The sequencing here drew on PBMCs, taken on the day of the yellow fever booster vaccination.

CDR3 coding DNA: TGTGCCAGCAGCTTCGGGACAGGACTGTTTTTT. Translated, it gives CASSFGTGLFF. V usage is TRBV5-6 and J usage is TRBJ2-2, with TRBD1 matching 8 bases. In germline, CDR1 is SGHDT, CDR2 YYEEEE. The CDR3 sequence is 11 residues long. The V segment lost 2 bases and the J segment 14 bases; nucleotides outside the gene matches: 2.